Below, one TCR beta chain is given with its context. This clone was seen once. Its antigen target is currently unknown. No base-level quality is on record; no much larger clone is a single base apart. According to the germline V gene (reference sequence), CDR1 reads MNHEY and CDR2 reads SMNVEV. The CDR3 covers 13 residues, taking in both the cysteine and the phenylalanine. This entry keeps only the CDR3 DNA: 39 bases, framed from base 1. Trimming removed 6 bases from V and 0 bases from J, leaving 9 bases between the germline ends. The immunoSEQ Assay, a bias-controlled multiplex PCR, was used to amplify TCRbeta CDR3 regions from genomic DNA. The original methods were these. The number of nucleated cells in each sample was estimated from the amplification of reference gene primers within the assay. To quantify the absolute abundance of each unique TCRbeta CDR3 rearrangement, sequence reads were collapsed and filtered. For each sample, productive Simpson clonality was calculated as the square root of Simpson's diversity index across productive rearrangements. Held by TCRdb, this immuneACCESS table contains in-frame sequences only and omits some clones. Under half of the omission traces to an unresolved V gene where checked; the cause of the rest is unknown. D and trimming were read from the DNA, whereas the V and J calls and clone size are those reported in that table. This sample has about 170,000 clones in its table, and more than 80% of those were observed once. 10% to 15% of the sample goes to the ten largest clones.

This record belongs to a study of blood T cell repertoires in COVID-19 (TCRdb year 2020). Study-wide context: Samples covering the acute and convalescent phases of COVID-19 were provided by collaborators in the United States, Italy and Spain. The prospective study material was composed of cDNA or gDNA derived from T cells, B-cell-depleted T cells, or PBMCs. Deeply sampled blood TCRbeta repertoires from subjects exposed to, actively infected with, or recovered from COVID-19 were included in the dataset. The repertoires were released in a freely available public database intended as a resource for research on the immune response to SARS-CoV-2. The samples were drawn from two sources: the first 160 participants of the ongoing ImmuneRACE study, and 1,000 to 1,500 subjects contributed by 6 global collaborators. Sample metadata almost always included a de-identified subject ID, COVID-19 status, age in years and sex. HLA class I and class II types, where available, came from metadata supplied by the sample provider rather than from assay-based typing. Overall results and qualifications from the work: The amount of clinical and demographic metadata varied by source and participant and was provided uncurated.

Participants in the prospective study were enrolled through a virtual design, were aged about 18 to 100 years, and lived in roughly 24 United States geographic areas. In the prospective study, cohorts were assigned on the basis of participant-reported clinical history obtained from a screening survey and a study questionnaire. Recovered participants in ImmuneRACE Cohort 3 were defined as having two consecutive negative NP/OP PCR tests, clearance from a healthcare professional, or resolution of symptoms. Mobile phlebotomists in the prospective study collected whole blood, serum and a nasopharyngeal or oropharyngeal swab from every participant. Participants in the prospective study had the option to provide additional blood draws and questionnaires over an approximately two-month period. Blood samples from the prospective study were shipped frozen or at room temperature prior to DNA extraction.

The sequence joins TRBV27 to TRBJ2-7; TRBD1 could be the D gene, as 5 bases match. The sample consisted of PBMCs or T cells enriched from blood (not recorded which). The sequence was collected from a man in his forties or fifties who had recovered from COVID-19. CDR3 reads: CASRGRSSYEQYF. The nucleotides are TGTGCCAGCAGGGGGCGCAGCTCCTACGAGCAGTACTTC.